The present T cell receptor (beta chain) was sequenced within a study of T cell responses to AZD1222 COVID-19 vaccine. Study context: Second-dose recipients at about 4 or about 12 weeks were treated as one pooled group.

V was clipped by 0 bases and J by 4 bases, with 14 bases between them. Germline V gene data show CDR1 as SGHNT and CDR2 as YENEEA. The CDR3 has 16 residues. Notes on this clone: The antigen is unknown.

General study points: Spike-specific TCR breadth rose after two AZD1222 doses, and depth rose as well. Dominant CD4 TCR responses targeted spike regions 160-218 and 743-854.

Produced via immunoSEQ multiplex PCR; TCRdb's table is partial and in-frame only. The data show roughly 160,000 clones, approximately 91% seen once. This material consisted of peripheral blood, taken on day 0 of AZD1222 vaccination. This receptor was taken from an adult in good health. The V call is TRBV11-3, the J call TRBJ2-3; tentatively, D is TRBD1 or TRBD2 (6 bases each). This CDR3 is CASSLEGGLGADTQYF. The CDR3 DNA is TGTGCCAGCAGCTTAGAAGGGGGGCTGGGTGCAGATACGCAGTATTTT.